This T cell receptor beta chain stems from a study of blood T cells in healthy people across ages. Alongside a J-beta primer mix, a sample-barcoded 5' primer served in a second PCR lasting 7 to 11 cycles. TCRdb re-analysed the 5' RACE reads in MiXCR, keeping a single row per CDR3 protein. The sample carries under 2 million distinct CDR3 sequences, about 31% recorded once. A remark on this clonotype: Its antigen is as yet unknown.

Study results and caveats: Roughly linear declines in TCR beta diversity per million T cells occurred with age. Using unsorted PBMCs precluded a conclusive naive versus antigen-experienced comparison. Changes in expanded clonotypes were possibly confounded, as the CMV status of donors was unknown.

PBMCs, at least 6.5 million per sample, were isolated. The CDR3 spans 15 residues. V shed 6 bases, J shed 4 bases, and the junction held 12 bases outside the gene matches. CDR1 and CDR2 (germline): SQVTM, ANQGSEA. The chain combines TRBV29-1 with TRBJ1-1; TRBD1 agrees at 9 bases. The specimen was blood. The sequence was obtained from a woman aged 25-40 years in good health. The CDR3 DNA follows: TGCAGCGTAGATCTTACAGGGGGCATTAGCACTGAAGCTTTCTTT. Translated: CSVDLTGGISTEAFF.